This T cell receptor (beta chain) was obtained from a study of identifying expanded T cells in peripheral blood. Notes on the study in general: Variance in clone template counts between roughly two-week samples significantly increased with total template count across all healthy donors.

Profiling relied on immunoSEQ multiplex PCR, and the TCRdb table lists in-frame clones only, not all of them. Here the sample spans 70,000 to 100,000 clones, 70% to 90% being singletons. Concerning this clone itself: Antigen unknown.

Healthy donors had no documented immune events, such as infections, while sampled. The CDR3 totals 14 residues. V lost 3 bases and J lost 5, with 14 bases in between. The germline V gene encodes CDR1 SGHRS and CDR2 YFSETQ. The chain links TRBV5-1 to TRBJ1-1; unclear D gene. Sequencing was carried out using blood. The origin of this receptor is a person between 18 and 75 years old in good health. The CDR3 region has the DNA TGCGCCAGCAGCTCTCCGGACGTCGGGACTGAAGCTTTCTTT. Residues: CASSSPDVGTEAFF.